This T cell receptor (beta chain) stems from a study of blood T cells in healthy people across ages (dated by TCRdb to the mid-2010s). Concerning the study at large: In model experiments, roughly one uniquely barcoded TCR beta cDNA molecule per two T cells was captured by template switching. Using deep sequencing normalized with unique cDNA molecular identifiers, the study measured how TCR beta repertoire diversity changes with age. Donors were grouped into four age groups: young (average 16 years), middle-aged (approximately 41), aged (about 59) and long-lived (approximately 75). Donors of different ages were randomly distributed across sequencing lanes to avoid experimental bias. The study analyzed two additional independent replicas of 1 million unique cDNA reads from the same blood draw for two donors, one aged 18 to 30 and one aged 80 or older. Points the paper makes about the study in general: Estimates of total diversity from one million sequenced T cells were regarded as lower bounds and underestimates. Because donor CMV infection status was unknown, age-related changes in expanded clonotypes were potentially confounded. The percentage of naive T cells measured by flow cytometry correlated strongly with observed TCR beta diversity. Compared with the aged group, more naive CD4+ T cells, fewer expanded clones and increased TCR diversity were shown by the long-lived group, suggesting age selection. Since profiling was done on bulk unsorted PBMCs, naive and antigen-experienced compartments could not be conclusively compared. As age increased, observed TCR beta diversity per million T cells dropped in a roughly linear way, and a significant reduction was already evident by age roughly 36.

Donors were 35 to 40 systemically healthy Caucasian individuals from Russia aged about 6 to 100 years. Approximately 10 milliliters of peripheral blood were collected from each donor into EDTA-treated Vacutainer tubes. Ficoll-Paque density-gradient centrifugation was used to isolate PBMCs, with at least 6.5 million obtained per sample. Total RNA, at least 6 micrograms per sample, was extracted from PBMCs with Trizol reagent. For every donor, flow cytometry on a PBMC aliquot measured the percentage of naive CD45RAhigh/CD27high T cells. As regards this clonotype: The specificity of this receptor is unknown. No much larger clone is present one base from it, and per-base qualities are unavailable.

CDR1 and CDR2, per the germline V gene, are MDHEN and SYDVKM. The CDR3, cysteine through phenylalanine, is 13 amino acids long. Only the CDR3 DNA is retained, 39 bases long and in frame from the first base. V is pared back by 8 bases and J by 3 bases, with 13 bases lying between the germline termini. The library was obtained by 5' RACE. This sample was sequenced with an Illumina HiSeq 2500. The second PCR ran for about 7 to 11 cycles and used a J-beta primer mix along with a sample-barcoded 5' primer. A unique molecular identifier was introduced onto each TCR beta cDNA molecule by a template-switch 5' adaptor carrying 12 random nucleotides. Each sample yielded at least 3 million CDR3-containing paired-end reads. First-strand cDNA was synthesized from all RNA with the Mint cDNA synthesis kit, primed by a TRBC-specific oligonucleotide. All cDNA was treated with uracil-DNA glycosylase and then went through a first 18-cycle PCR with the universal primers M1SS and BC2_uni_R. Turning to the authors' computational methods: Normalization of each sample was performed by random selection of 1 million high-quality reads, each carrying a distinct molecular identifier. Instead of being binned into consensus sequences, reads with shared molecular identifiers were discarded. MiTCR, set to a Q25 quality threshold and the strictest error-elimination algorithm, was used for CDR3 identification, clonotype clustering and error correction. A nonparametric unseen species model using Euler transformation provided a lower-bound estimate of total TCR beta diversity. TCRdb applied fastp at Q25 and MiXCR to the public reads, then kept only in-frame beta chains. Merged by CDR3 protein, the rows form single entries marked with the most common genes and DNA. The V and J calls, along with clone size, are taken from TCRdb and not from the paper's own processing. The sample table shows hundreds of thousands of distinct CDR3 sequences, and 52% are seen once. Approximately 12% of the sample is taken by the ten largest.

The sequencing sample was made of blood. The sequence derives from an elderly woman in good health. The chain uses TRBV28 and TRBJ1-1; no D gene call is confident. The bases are TGTGCCAGCGGACCAGGTCTGTACACTGAAGCTTTCTTT. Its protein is CASGPGLYTEAFF.